Detailed here is one T cell receptor beta chain. These data originate in a study of human thymus T cells. From resections taken during corrective heart surgery, the thymus tissue was obtained. The method was immunoSEQ multiplex PCR; TCRdb's version includes in-frame clones alone and lacks a portion of them. The sample carries some 80,000 clones, approximately 97% recorded once. Germline V gives CDR1 GTSNPN, CDR2 SVGIG (reference sequence). The CDR3 is 16 amino acids. V trimming: 3 bases; J trimming: 4 bases; junction bases outside the gene matches: 13. The sequence came from a boy in the first two years of life with a congenital heart defect but otherwise immunologically healthy. Input material: thymus tissue. The chain carries TRBV30 and TRBJ1-2, with 8 bases aligning to TRBD1. The CDR3 is CAWSLTGQGILYGYTF. The CDR3 nucleotides are TGTGCCTGGAGCTTAACTGGACAGGGCATTCTCTATGGCTACACCTTC.